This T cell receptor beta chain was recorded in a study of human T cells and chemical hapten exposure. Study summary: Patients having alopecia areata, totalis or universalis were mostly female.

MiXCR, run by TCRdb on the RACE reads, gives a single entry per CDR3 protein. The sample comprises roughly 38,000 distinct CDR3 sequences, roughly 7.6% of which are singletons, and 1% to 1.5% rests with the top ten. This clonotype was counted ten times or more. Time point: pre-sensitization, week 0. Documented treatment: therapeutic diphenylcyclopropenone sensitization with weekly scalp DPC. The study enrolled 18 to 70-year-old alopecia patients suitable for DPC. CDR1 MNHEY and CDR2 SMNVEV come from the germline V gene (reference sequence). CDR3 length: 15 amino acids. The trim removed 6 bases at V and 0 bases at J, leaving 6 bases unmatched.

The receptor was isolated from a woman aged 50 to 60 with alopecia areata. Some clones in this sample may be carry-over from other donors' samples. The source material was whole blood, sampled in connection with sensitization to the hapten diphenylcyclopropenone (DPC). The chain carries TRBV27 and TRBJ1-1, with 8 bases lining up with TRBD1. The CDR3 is CASSHGQGMNTEAFF. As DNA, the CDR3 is TGTGCCAGCAGCCATGGACAGGGTATGAACACTGAAGCTTTCTTT.